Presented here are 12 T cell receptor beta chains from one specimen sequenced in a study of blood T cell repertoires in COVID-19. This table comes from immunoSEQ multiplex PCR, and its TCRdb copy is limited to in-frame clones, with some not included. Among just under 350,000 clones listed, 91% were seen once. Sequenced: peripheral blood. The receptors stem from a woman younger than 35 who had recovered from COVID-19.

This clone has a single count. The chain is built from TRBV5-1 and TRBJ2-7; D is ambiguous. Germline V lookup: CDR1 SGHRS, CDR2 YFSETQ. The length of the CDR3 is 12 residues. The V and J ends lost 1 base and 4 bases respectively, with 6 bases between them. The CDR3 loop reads CASSLRMYEQYV. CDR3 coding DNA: TGCGCCAGCAGCTTGCGTATGTACGAGCAGTACGTC.

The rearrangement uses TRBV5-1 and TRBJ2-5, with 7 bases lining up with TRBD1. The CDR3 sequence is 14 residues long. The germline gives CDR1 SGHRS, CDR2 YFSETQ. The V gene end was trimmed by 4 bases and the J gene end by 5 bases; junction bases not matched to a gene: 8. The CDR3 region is CASSIRTGLETQYF. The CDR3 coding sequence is TGCGCCAGCAGCATCCGGACAGGTCTGGAGACCCAGTACTTC.

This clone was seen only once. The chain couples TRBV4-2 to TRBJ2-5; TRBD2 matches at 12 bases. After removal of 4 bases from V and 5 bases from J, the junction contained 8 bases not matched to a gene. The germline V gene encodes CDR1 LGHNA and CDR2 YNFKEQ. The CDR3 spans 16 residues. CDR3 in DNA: TGTGCCAGCAGCCTGACTAGCGGGAGCTTAGGGGAGACCCAGTACTTC. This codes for CASSLTSGSLGETQYF.

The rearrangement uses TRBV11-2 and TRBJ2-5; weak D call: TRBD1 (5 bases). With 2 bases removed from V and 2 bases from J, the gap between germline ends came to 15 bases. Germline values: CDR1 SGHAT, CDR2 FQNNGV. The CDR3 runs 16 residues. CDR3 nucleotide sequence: TGTGCCAGCAGCTTAAATCCCGGACAAGGTCAAGAGACCCAGTACTTC. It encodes CASSLNPGQGQETQYF.

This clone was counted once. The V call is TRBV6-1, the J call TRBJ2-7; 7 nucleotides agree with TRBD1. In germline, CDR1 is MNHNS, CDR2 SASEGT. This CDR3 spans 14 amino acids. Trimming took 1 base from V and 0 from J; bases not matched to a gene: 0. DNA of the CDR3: TGTGCCAGCAGTGAAGGGGACAGCTCCTACGAGCAGTACGTC. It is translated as CASSEGDSSYEQYV.

This chain's CDR3 is CASSARQGPTGELFF. Here the CDR3 DNA reads TGTGCCAGCAGTGCCCGACAGGGGCCCACCGGGGAGCTGTTTTTT. The chain couples TRBV7-2 to TRBJ2-2, with 8 bases matching TRBD1. The germline V gene encodes CDR1 SGHTA and CDR2 FQGNSA. This CDR3 region has 15 residues. Germline trimming cut 6 bases from V and 4 bases from J; bases unmatched to any gene: 7.

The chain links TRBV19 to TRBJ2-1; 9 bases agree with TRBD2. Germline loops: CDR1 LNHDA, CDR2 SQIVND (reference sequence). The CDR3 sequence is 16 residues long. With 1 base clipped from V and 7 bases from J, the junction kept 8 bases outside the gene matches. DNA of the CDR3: TGTGCCAGTAGTATAGTTGGTAGCGGGAGTCAGAATGAGCAGTTCTTC. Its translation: CASSIVGSGSQNEQFF.

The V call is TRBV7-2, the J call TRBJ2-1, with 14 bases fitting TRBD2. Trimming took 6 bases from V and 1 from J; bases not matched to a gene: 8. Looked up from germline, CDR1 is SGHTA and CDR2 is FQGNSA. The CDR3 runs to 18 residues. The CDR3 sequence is CASRRGTSGGLSYNEQFF. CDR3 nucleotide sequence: TGTGCCAGCAGACGGGGGACTAGCGGGGGACTTTCCTACAATGAGCAGTTCTTC.

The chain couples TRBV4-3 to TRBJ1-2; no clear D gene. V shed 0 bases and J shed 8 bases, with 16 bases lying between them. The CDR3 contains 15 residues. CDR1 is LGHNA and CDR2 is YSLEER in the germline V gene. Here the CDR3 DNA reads TGCGCCAGCAGCCAAGATCGGGGAGGGAGAAAGGGCTACACCTTC. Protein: CASSQDRGGRKGYTF.

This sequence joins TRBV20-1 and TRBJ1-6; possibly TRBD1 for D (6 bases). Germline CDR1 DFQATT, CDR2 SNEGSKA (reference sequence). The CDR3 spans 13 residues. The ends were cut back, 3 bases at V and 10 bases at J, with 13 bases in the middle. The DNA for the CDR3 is TGCAGTGCTAGTCAGGGGCGCGGATCACCCCTCCACTTT. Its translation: CSASQGRGSPLHF.

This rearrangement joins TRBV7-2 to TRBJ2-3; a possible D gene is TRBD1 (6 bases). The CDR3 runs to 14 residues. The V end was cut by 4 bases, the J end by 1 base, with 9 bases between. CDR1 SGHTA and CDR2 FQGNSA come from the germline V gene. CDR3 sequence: CASSWGPGTDTQYF. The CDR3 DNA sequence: TGTGCCAGCAGCTGGGGGCCCGGCACAGATACGCAGTATTTT.

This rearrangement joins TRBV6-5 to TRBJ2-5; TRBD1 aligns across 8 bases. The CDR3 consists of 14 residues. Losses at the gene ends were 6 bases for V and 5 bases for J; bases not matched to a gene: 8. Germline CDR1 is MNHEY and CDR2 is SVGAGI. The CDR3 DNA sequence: TGTGCCAGCAGCCAGCGACAGGGGCAGGAGACCCAGTACTTC. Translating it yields CASSQRQGQETQYF.